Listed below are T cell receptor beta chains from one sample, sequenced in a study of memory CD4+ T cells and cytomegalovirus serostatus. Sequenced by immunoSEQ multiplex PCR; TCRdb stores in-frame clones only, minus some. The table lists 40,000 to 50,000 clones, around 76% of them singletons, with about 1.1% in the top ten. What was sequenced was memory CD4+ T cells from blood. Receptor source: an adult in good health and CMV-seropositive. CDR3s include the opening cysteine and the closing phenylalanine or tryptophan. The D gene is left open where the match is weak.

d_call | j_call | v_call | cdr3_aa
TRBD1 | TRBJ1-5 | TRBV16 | CASSPGQASNQPQHF
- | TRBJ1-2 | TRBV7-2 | CASSRETDNYGYTF
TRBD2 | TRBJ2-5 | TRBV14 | CASSTWTSERATQYF
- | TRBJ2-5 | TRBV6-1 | CASRLDYSQETQYF
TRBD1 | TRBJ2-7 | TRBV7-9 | CASSPPGQGSYEQYF
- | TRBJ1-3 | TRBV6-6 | CASSKRVLSGNTIYF
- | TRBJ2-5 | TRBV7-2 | CASSQDGAETQYF
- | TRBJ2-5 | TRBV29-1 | CSVETVDSVQETQYF
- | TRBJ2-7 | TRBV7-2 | CASSLVAGQLYEQYF
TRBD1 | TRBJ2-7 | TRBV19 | CATQGYLYEQYF
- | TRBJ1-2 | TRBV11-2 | CASSLRPGPAGGYTF
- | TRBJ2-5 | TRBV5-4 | CASSLERGETQYF
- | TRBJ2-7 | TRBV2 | CASSGGRPYEQYF
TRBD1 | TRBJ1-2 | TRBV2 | CASSPDRFSNYGYTF
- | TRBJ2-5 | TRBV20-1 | CSASPQETQYF
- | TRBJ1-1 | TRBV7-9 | CASSPRAGSGAFF
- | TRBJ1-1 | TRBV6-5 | CASRQTLRGGTEAFF
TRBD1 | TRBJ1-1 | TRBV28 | CASSPPGQGTEAFF
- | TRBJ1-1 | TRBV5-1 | CASSLDAGTEAFF
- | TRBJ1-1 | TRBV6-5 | CASSYSVTGGSEAFF
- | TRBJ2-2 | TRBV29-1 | CSFSDRFSGELFF
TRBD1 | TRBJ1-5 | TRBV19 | CASRPGQGPYQPQHF
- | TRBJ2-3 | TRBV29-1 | CSVASAQRDTQYF
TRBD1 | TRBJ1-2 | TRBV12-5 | CAKNRGNYGYTF
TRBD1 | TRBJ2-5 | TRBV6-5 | CASNQGAGETQYF
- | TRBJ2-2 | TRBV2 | CASNNGPGELFF
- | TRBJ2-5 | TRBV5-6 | CASSLQGGTQETQYF
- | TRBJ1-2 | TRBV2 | CASSVGAAGYTF
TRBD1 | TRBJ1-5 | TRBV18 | CASSVGQADNQPQHF
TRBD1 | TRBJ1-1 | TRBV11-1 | CASSLDRGTEAFF
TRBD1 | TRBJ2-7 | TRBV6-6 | CASSTGDRTYEQYF
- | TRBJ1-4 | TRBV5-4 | CASSRAVGVGEKLFF
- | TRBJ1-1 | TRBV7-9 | CASSLAGETEAFF
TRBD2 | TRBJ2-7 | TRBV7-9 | CASSLFAGGGADYEQYF
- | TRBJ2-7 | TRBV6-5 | CASSLNWDSYEQYF
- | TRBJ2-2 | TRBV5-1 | CASSPMPGHTGELFF
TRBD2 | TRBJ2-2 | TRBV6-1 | CASTGGGWTTGELFF
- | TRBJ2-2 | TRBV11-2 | CASSLNAHGELFF
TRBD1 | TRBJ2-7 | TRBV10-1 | CASSRDSPHQQYF
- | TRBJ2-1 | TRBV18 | CASSPGTGTYNEQFF
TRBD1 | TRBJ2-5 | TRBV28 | CASSISDRGWETQYF
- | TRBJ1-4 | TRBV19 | CASSSTAVSEKLFF
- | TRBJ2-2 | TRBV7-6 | CASSLTGTHTGELFF
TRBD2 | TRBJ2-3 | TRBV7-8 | CASLKRTSGGTASTDTQYF
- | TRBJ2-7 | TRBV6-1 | CASRLRYLSDYEQYF
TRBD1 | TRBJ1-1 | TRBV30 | CASQPPDRVPNTEAFF
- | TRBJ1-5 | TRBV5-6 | CASSRRLGVSNQPQHF
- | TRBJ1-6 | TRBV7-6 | CASSLVVNSPLHF
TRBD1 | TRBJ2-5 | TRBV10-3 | CAIRRGQGEETQYF
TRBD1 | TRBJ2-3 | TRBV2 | CASTARTGYTDTQYF
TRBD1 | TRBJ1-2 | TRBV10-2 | CASRRTGTDYGYTF